The source of this T cell receptor beta chain is a study of T-cell reconstitution after alpha-beta-depleted transplantation in children. This clonotype occurred many times. Library preparation (for TCRbeta) was performed with unique molecular identifiers. TCRdb reprocessed the PCR reads with MiXCR, giving one entry per CDR3 protein. The sample shows approximately 400,000 distinct CDR3 sequences, roughly a tenth of them seen only once. CDR1 and CDR2 (germline): LGHNA, YNFKEQ. CDR3 length equals 16 residues. Trimming left V 1 base short and J 5 bases short, with 17 bases between. This receptor was taken from a human donor who donated a stem cell graft to a child with acute myeloid leukemia. The chain joins TRBV4-2 to TRBJ1-2, with no clear D. The material was PBMCs from the stem cell graft donor, obtained from the stem cell graft. Here the CDR3 DNA reads TGTGCCAGCAGCCAAGGTGGCCCCTCCGGAAAATATGGCTACACCTTC. It encodes CASSQGGPSGKYGYTF.